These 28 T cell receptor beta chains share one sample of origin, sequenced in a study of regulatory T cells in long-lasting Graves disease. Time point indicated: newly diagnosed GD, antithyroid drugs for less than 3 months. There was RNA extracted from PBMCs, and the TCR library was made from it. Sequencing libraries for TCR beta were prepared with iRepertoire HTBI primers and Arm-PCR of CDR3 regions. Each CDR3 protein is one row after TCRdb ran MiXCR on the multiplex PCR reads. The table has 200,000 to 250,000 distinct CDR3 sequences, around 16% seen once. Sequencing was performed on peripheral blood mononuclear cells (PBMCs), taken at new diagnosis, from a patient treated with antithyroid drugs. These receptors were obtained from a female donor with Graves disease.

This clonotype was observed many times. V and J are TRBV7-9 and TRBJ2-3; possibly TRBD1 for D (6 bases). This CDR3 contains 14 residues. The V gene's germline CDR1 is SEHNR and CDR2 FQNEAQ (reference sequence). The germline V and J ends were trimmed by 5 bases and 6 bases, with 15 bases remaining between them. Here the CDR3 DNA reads TGTGCCAGCAGCCGTACAGGGCCCAGGGATACGCAGTATTTT. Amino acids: CASSRTGPRDTQYF.

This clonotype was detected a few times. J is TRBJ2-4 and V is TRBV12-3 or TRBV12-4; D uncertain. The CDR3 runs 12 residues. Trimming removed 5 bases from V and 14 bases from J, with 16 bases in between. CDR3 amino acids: CASSLLGLRKYF. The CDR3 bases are TGTGCCAGCAGTCTACTCGGCCTCCGAAAGTACTTC.

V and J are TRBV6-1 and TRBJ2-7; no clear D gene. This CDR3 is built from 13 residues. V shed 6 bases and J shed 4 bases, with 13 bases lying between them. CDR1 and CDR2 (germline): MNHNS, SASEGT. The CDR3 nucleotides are TGTGCCAGCAGACAGATGGGCAGTTACGAGCAGTACTTC. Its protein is CASRQMGSYEQYF.

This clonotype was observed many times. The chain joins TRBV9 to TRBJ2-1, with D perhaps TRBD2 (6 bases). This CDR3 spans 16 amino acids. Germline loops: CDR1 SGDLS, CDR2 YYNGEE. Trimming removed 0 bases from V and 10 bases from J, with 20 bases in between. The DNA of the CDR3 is TGTGCCAGCAGCGTAGCGGCGGGAACGCTGGGGGAGGAGCAGTTCTTC. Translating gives CASSVAAGTLGEEQFF.

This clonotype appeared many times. The CDR3 coding sequence is TGTGCCAGCAGTAACACCCAAAATGAAAAACTGTTTTTT. Translated, it gives CASSNTQNEKLFF. V usage is TRBV12-3 or TRBV12-4 and J usage is TRBJ1-4; D is uncertain. V gave up 5 bases and J gave up 5 bases, with 9 bases separating them. CDR3 length equals 13 residues.

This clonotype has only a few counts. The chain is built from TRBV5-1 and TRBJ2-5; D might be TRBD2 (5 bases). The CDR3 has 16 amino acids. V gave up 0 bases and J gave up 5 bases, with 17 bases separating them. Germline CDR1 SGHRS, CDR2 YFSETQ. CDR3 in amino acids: CASSLEGAALGETQYF. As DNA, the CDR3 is TGCGCCAGCAGCTTGGAGGGAGCGGCCCTGGGGGAGACCCAGTACTTC. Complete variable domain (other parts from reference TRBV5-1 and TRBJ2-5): KAGVTQTPRYLIKTRGQQVTLSCSPISGHRSVSWYQQTPGQGLQFLFEYFSETQRNKGNFPGRFSGRQFSNSRSEMNVSTLELGDSALYLCASSLEGAALGETQYFGPGTRLLVL.

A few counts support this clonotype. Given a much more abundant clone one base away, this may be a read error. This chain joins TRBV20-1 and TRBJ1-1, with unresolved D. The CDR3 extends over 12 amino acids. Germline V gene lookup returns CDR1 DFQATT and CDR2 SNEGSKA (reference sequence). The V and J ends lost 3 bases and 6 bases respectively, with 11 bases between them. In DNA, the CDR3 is TGCAGTGCTAGTCCTCACCTGGCTGAAGCTTTCTTT. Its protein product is CSASPHLAEAFF.

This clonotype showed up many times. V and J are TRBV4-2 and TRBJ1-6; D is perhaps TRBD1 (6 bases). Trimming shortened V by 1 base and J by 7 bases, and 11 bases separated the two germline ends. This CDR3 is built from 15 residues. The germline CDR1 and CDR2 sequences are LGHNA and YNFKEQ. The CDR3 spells CASSQVGGRNSPLHF. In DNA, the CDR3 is TGTGCCAGCAGCCAAGTCGGGGGGCGGAATTCACCCCTCCACTTT.

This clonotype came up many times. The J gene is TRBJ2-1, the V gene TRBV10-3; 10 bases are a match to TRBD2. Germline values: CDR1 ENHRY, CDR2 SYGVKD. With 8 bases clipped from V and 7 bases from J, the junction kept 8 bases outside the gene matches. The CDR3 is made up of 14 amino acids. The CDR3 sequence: CAIAPSGRGNEQFF. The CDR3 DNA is TGTGCCATCGCACCTAGCGGGAGAGGGAATGAGCAGTTCTTC.

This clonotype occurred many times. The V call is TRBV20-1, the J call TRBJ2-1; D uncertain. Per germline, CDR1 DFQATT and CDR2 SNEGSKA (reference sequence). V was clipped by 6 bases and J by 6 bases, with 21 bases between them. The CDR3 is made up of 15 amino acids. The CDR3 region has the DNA TGCAGTGCCCGTCCCGTGGTAGGGATATCCAATGAGCAGTTCTTC. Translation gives CSARPVVGISNEQFF.

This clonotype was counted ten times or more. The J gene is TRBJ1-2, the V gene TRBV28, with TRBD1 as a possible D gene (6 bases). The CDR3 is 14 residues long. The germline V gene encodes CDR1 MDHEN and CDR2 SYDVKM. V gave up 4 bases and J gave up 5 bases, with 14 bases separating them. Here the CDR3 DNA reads TGTGCCAGCAGTTCAGGCCAGGGGAGGTATGGCTACACCTTC. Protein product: CASSSGQGRYGYTF.

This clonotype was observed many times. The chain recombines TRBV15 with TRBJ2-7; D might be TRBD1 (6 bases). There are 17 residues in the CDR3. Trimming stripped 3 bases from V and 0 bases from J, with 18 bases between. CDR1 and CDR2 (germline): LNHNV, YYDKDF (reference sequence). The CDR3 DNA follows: TGTGCCACCAGCAGGGGTTTTGGGGGCCTAAGCTCCTACGAGCAGTACTTC. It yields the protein CATSRGFGGLSSYEQYF. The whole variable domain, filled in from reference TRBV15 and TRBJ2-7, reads DAMVIQNPRYQVTQFGKPVTLSCSQTLNHNVMYWYQQKSSQAPKLLFHYYDKDFNNEADTPDNFQSRRPNTSFCFLDIRSPGLGDTAMYLCATSRGFGGLSSYEQYFGPGTRLTVT.

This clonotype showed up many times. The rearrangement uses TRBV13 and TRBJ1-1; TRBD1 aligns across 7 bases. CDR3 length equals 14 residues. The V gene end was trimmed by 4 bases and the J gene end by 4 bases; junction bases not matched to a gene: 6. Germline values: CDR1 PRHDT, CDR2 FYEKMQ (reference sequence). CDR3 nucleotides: TGTGCCAGCAGCTGGGATTACAGGGGCACTGAAGCTTTCTTT. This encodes CASSWDYRGTEAFF. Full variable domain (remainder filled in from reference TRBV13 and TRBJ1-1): AAGVIQSPRHLIKEKRETATLKCYPIPRHDTVYWYQQGPGQDPQFLISFYEKMQSDKGSIPDRFSAQQFSDYHSELNMSSLELGDSALYFCASSWDYRGTEAFFGQGTRLTVV.

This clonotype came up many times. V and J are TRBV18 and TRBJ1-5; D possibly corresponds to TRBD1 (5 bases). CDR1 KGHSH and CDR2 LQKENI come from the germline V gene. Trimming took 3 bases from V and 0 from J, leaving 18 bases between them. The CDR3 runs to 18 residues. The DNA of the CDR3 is TGTGCCAGCTCACCTCCGGAAGGAGGGGTATATAGCAATCAGCCCCAGCATTTT. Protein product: CASSPPEGGVYSNQPQHF.

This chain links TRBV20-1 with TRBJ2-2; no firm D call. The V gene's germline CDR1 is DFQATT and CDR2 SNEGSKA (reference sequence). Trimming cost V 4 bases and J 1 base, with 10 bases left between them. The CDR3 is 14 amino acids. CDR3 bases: TGCAGTGCTAAGGGCCAGTGGAACACCGGGGAGCTGTTTTTT. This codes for CSAKGQWNTGELFF.

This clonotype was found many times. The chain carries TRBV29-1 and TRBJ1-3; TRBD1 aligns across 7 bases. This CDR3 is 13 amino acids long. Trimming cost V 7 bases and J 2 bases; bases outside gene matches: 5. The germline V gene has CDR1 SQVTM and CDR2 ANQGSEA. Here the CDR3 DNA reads TGCAGCGCCACAGGGGTTACTGGAAACACCATATATTTT. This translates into CSATGVTGNTIYF.

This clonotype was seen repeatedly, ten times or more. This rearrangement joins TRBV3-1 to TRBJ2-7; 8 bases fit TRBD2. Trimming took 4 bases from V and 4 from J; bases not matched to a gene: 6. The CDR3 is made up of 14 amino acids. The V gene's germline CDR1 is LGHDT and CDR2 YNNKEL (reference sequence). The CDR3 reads CASSLGLASYEQYF. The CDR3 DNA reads TGTGCCAGCAGCCTAGGACTAGCATCGTACGAGCAGTACTTC.

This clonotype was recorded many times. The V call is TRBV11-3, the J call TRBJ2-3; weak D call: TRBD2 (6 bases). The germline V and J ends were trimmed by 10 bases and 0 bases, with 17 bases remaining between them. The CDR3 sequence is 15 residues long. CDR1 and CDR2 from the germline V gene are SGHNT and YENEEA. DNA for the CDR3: TGTGCCAAGCCGGGCGGGGAGGTGAGCACAGATACGCAGTATTTT. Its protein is CAKPGGEVSTDTQYF.

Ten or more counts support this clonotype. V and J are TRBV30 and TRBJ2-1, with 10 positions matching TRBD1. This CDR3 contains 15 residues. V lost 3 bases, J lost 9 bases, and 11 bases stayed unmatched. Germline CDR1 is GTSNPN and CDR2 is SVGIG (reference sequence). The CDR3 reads CAWSRTGGETSEQFF. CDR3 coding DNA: TGTGCCTGGAGCCGGACAGGGGGAGAAACAAGTGAGCAGTTCTTC.

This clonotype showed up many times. The CDR3 coding sequence is TGCAGTGCTAGAGATCTTGTAGCGGGAGGATCTGGGGAGCTGTTTTTT. This translates into CSARDLVAGGSGELFF. The rearrangement uses TRBV20-1 and TRBJ2-2; 10 bases line up with TRBD2. V was pared by 0 bases and J by 8 bases, with 9 bases of the junction left unmatched. Germline assignment: CDR1 DFQATT and CDR2 SNEGSKA (reference sequence). The CDR3 extends over 16 amino acids.

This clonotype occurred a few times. The CDR3 nucleotides read TGTGCCAGCAGCGTAGGGTCTTCCCACAATGAGCAGTTCTTC. This translates into CASSVGSSHNEQFF. This rearrangement joins TRBV9 to TRBJ2-1, with D unresolved. This CDR3 contains 14 residues. V lost 0 bases and J lost 5, with 9 bases in between. Germline loops: CDR1 SGDLS, CDR2 YYNGEE.

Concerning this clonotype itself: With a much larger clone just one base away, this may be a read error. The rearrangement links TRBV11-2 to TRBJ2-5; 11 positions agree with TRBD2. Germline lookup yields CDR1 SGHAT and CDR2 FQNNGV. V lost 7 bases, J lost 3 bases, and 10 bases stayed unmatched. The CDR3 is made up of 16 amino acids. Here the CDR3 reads CASTYWGTSGKETQYF. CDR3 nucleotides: TGTGCCAGCACCTACTGGGGGACTAGCGGAAAAGAGACCCAGTACTTC.

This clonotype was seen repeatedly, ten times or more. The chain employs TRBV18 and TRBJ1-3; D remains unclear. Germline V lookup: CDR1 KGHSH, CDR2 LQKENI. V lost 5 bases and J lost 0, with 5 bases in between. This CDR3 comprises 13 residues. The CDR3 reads CASSSNSGNTIYF. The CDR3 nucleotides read TGTGCCAGCTCATCCAACTCTGGAAACACCATATATTTT.

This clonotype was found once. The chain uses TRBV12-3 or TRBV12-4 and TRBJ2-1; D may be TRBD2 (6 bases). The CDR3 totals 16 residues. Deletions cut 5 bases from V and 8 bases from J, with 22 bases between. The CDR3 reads CASSRVPGLRLDEQFF. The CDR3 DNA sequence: TGTGCCAGCAGTCGAGTCCCGGGACTTCGACTGGATGAGCAGTTCTTC.

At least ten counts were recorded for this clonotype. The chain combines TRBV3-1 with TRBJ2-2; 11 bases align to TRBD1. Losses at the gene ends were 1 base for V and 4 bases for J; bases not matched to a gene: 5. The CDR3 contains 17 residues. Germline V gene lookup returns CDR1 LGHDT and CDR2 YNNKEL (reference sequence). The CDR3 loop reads CASSQGTGTGGTGELFF. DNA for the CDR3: TGTGCCAGCAGCCAAGGCACTGGGACAGGGGGCACCGGGGAGCTGTTTTTT. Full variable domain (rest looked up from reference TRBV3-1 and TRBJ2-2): DTAVSQTPKYLVTQMGNDKSIKCEQNLGHDTMYWYKQDSKKFLKIMFSYNNKELIINETVPNRFSPKSPDKAHLNLHINSLELGDSAVYFCASSQGTGTGGTGELFFGEGSRLTVL.

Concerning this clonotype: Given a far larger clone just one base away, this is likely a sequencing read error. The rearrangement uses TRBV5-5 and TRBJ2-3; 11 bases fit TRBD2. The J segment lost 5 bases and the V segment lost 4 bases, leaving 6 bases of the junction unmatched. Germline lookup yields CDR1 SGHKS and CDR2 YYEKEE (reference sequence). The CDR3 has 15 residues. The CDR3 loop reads CASSAFGTSGDTQYF. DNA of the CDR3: TGTGCCAGCAGCGCCTTCGGGACTAGCGGAGATACGCAGTATTTT.

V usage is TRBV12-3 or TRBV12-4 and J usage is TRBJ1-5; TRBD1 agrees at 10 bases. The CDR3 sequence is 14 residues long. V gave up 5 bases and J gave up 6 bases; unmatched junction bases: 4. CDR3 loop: CASSQGDRGQPQHF. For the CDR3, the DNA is TGTGCCAGCAGTCAGGGGGACAGGGGTCAGCCCCAGCATTTT.

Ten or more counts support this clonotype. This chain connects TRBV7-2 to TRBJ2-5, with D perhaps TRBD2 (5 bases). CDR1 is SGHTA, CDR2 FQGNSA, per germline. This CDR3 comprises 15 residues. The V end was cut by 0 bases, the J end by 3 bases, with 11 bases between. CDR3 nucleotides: TGTGCCAGCAGCTTAGCGCTTGGACTGGAAGAGACCCAGTACTTC. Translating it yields CASSLALGLEETQYF.